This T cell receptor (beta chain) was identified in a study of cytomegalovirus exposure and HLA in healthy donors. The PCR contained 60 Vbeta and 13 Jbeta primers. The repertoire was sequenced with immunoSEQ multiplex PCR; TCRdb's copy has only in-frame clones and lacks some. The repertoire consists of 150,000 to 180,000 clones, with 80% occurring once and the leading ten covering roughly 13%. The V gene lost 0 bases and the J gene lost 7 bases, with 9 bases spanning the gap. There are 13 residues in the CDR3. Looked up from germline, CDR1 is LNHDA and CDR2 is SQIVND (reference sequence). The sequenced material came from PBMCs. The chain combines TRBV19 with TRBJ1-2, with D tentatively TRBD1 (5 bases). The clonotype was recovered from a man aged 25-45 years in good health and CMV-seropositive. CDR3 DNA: TGTGCCAGTAGTATAGACAGGGCGGCTGGCTACACCTTC. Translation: CASSIDRAAGYTF.